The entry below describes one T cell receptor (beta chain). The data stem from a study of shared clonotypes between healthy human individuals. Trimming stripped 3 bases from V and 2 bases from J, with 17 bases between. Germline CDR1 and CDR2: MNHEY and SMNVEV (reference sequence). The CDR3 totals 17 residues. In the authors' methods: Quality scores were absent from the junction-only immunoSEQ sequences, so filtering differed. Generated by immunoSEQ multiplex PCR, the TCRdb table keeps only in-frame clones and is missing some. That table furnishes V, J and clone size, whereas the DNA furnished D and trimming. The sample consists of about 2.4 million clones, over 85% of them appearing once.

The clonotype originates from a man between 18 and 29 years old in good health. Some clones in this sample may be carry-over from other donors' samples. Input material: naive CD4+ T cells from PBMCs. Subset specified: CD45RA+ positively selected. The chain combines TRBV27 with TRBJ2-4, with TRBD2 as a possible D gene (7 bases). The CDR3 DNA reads TGTGCCAGCAGTTTCGAAAAGGGAGGGGGTCCCAAAAACATTCAGTACTTC. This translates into CASSFEKGGGPKNIQYF.